The rows below give T cell receptor beta chains drawn from one sample of a study of T-cell reconstitution after alpha-beta-depleted transplantation in children. A single record per CDR3 protein comes from TCRdb applying MiXCR to the PCR reads. The data hold about 870,000 distinct CDR3 sequences, with 16% observed a single time. Sequenced here: PBMCs, mostly from graft donor cells, sampled 360 days after TCRalphabeta/CD19-depleted stem cell transplant. The receptor set was obtained from a male patient younger than 18 who had a stem cell transplant for acute lymphoblastic leukemia, so the T cells may come from the graft donor. The CDR3 runs from the conserved cysteine through the conserved F or W. The D gene is left open where the match is weak. Expanded clones are given a class, and other clones once, few, many or no size at all.

clone size,V gene,J gene,D gene,CDR3 length,CDR3 DNA,CDR3 protein
many,TRBV5-1,TRBJ2-2,TRBD1,14,TGCGCCAGCGGGACAGGCGAACCCACCGGGGAGCTGTTTTTT,CASGTGEPTGELFF
.,TRBV7-9,TRBJ2-2,TRBD1,16,TGTGCCAGCAGCCCTCGGACAGGGGGGAACACCGGGGAGCTGTTTTTT,CASSPRTGGNTGELFF
.,TRBV3-1,TRBJ2-7,.,15,TGTGCCAGCAGCCACCACCGACAGGTTGGGCGCGAGCAGTACTTC,CASSHHRQVGREQYF
.,TRBV20-1,TRBJ2-1,.,14,TGCAGTGCTAGAGTCTCCCCTACCTACAATGAGCAGTTCTTC,CSARVSPTYNEQFF
.,TRBV7-2,TRBJ2-1,TRBD2,16,TGTGCCAGCAGCCCCCAAAGCGGGAGCTCCTACAATGAGCAGTTCTTC,CASSPQSGSSYNEQFF
many,TRBV12-3/TRBV12-4,TRBJ1-1,TRBD1,13,TGTGCCAGCAGAGGGACAGGGAACACTGAAGCTTTCTTT,CASRGTGNTEAFF
few,TRBV18,TRBJ2-3,TRBD1,12,TGTGCCAGCTCACCCCCGACAGGGGCGCAGTATTTT,CASSPPTGAQYF
.,TRBV5-6,TRBJ2-1,.,12,TGTGCCAGCAGCTACGTTGGAGATGAGCAGTTCTTC,CASSYVGDEQFF
few,TRBV28,TRBJ2-5,.,17,TGTGCCAGCAGTTTATATATCGGGGGTCGTAAACAGGAGGCCCAGTACTTC,CASSLYIGGRKQEAQYF
.,TRBV4-1,TRBJ2-3,.,14,TGCGCCAGCAGCCAAGGGACGGGCGCGGATACGCAGTATTTT,CASSQGTGADTQYF
.,TRBV29-1,TRBJ1-1,.,13,TGCAGCGTTGGCAGGACAGCGAACACTGAAGCTTTCTTT,CSVGRTANTEAFF
many,TRBV3-1,TRBJ2-3,.,13,TGTGCCAGCAGGATAACAGGGACAGATACGCAGTATTTT,CASRITGTDTQYF
.,TRBV9,TRBJ2-2,TRBD2,20,TGTGCCAGCAGCGTAGGGATAGGGCTAGCGGGAGCTCTGAACACCGGGGAGCTGTTTTTT,CASSVGIGLAGALNTGELFF
.,TRBV7-9,TRBJ2-3,.,16,TGTGCCAGCAGCACAAACCCAGGGGTAGTTACAGATACGCAGTATTTT,CASSTNPGVVTDTQYF
.,TRBV6-5,TRBJ1-6,.,14,TGTGCCAGCAGTTACTACAGAGGCAATTCACCCCTCCACTTT,CASSYYRGNSPLHF
few,TRBV2,TRBJ2-3,.,12,TGTGCCGAAAGAGGGTGGGCAGATACGCAGTATTTT,CAERGWADTQYF
.,TRBV9,TRBJ2-1,.,14,TGTGCCAGCAGCGTAGCTCGCCCTAGCAATGAGCAGTTCTTC,CASSVARPSNEQFF
many,TRBV27,TRBJ2-1,TRBD2,16,TGTGCCAGCAGTCCCCTCCTAGGAGCGGGAGAATCTGAGCAGTTCTTC,CASSPLLGAGESEQFF
few,TRBV4-1,TRBJ1-3,.,16,TGCGCCAGCAGCCAAGGTCCAACAGTCGCTGGAAACACCATATATTTT,CASSQGPTVAGNTIYF
.,TRBV7-2,TRBJ2-2,.,13,TGTGCCAGCAGCCCAATGCCCCCCGGGGAGCTGTTTTTT,CASSPMPPGELFF
few,TRBV4-1,TRBJ2-3,TRBD2,14,TGCGCCAGCAGCCAAGTACGGGAGGCAGATACGCAGTATTTT,CASSQVREADTQYF
.,TRBV12-5,TRBJ2-6,.,19,TGTGCTAGTGGTTTGGGCCCAGAACAGGGTGGGCCTGGGGCCAACGTCCTGACTTTC,CASGLGPEQGGPGANVLTF
few,TRBV5-1,TRBJ2-3,TRBD2,13,TGCGCCAGCACCAGCGGGAGAACAGATACGCAGTATTTT,CASTSGRTDTQYF
many,TRBV7-6,TRBJ2-7,.,13,TGTGCCAGCCAGCCGGACTTCTCCTACGAGCAGTACTTC,CASQPDFSYEQYF
.,TRBV27,TRBJ2-7,TRBD1,14,TGTGCCAGCAGCCCGGGACAGGGCATCAGGGAGCAGTACTTC,CASSPGQGIREQYF
.,TRBV4-1,TRBJ2-1,.,15,TGCGCCAGCAGGCTTGGGGGGACAAGCCCTGGTGAGCAGTTCTTC,CASRLGGTSPGEQFF
few,TRBV3-1,TRBJ2-1,.,16,TGTGCCAGCAGCCAAGATTGGGTTCGAGGCGTTGGCGAGCAGTTCTTC,CASSQDWVRGVGEQFF
few,TRBV4-1,TRBJ2-7,TRBD1,17,TGCGCCAGCAGCCCCCAACTGACGACAGGGGCCTACTACGAGCAGTACTTC,CASSPQLTTGAYYEQYF
.,TRBV19,TRBJ1-1,TRBD1,15,TGTGCCAGTAGTATGCCCGGACAGGGAAGGACTGAAGCTTTCTTT,CASSMPGQGRTEAFF
few,TRBV7-2,TRBJ2-1,.,16,TGTGCCAGCAGCCGAGGGCCCGCGAGACTATACAATGAGCAGTTCTTC,CASSRGPARLYNEQFF
few,TRBV20-1,TRBJ2-4,TRBD2,15,TGCAGTGCCACCGTTAGCGGGAGCGCCAAAAACATTCAGTACTTC,CSATVSGSAKNIQYF
.,TRBV12-3/TRBV12-4,TRBJ2-3,.,15,TGTGCCAGCAGGTTCCAGCAGACTAGCACAGATACGCAGTATTTT,CASRFQQTSTDTQYF
many,TRBV5-1,TRBJ1-6,.,12,TGCGCCAGCAGCTGGACGGGCTCACCCCTCCACTTT,CASSWTGSPLHF
.,TRBV9,TRBJ2-7,TRBD2,15,TGTGCCAGCAGCGTAGGGACTAGCTCATCTTACGAGCAGTACTTC,CASSVGTSSSYEQYF
.,TRBV12-3/TRBV12-4,TRBJ1-1,TRBD1,14,TGTGCCAGCAGCCATCAATTTGGGACAGCAGAAGCTTTCTTT,CASSHQFGTAEAFF
.,TRBV29-1,TRBJ2-1,.,12,TGCAGCGTTGGGGGAATTACGGATGAGCAGTTCTTC,CSVGGITDEQFF